The 21 T cell receptor beta chains presented below share a single source sample, sequenced in a study of blood T cell repertoires in COVID-19 (dated by TCRdb to 2020 to 2022). Preparation of the library involved the immunoSEQ multiplex PCR assay. This immuneACCESS table, as held by TCRdb, lists in-frame sequences with V and J called but not all clones. Of the missing ones, under half trace to an unresolved V gene in checked studies; the others have no known cause. This sample holds about 190,000 clones; approximately 90% were observed only once. The ten top clones hold approximately 4.5% of the sample. The sequenced sample consisted of peripheral blood. The receptors come from a human donor in a cohort sampled during active COVID-19.

This chain links TRBV28 with TRBJ2-7, with 7 bases lining up with TRBD1. The CDR3 is 16 residues long. The ends lost 1 base at V and 5 bases at J; junction bases unmatched: 11. Germline lookup yields CDR1 MDHEN and CDR2 SYDVKM. The CDR3 coding sequence is TGTGCCAGCAGTTTATCCACTTTCCGGGGACAGAACGAGCAGTACTTC. Translated, it gives CASSLSTFRGQNEQYF.

Here the CDR3 reads CASSILDTQYF. Written as DNA, the CDR3 is TGTGCCAGCAGTATACTCGATACGCAGTATTTT. This sequence joins TRBV27 and TRBJ2-3; D uncertain. Trimming took off 5 bases at V and 6 bases at J, with 6 bases between the two ends. This CDR3 has 11 amino acids. The germline CDR1 and CDR2 sequences are MNHEY and SMNVEV (reference sequence).

The CDR3, as DNA: TGTGCCTGGAGTGTACAGGGTAGGAATTCACCCCTCCACTTT. It is translated as CAWSVQGRNSPLHF. The chain carries TRBV30 and TRBJ1-6; D might be TRBD1 (6 bases). Trimming removed 0 bases from V and 7 bases from J, with 10 bases in between. Germline CDR1 reads GTSNPN; CDR2 reads SVGIG (reference sequence). This CDR3 comprises 14 residues.

The chain recombines TRBV11-2 with TRBJ2-3; 11 bases map to TRBD2. J gave up 1 base and V 4 bases, and 4 bases lay outside the gene matches. This CDR3 has 16 amino acids. The germline CDR1 and CDR2 sequences are SGHAT and FQNNGV. The CDR3 here is CASSWTSGSGTDTQYF. The CDR3 DNA follows: TGTGCCAGCAGCTGGACTAGCGGGTCAGGCACAGATACGCAGTATTTT.

In the case of this clone: Additional DNA sequences in this sample encode the identical CDR3. The chain couples TRBV10-3 to TRBJ2-7; the D is unclear. The V end lost 3 bases, the J end lost 0 bases, and 12 bases lay between the germline ends. The CDR3 sequence is 15 residues long. The germline CDR1 and CDR2 sequences are ENHRY and SYGVKD. DNA for the CDR3: TGTGCCATCAGTGAATCGGAAGCGCTCTCCTACGAGCAGTACTTC. Encoded protein: CAISESEALSYEQYF.

This chain links TRBV29-1 with TRBJ1-5; TRBD1 might be the D (5 bases). Germline V gene lookup returns CDR1 SQVTM and CDR2 ANQGSEA. Trimming took 7 bases from V and 5 from J, leaving 15 bases between them. The CDR3 spans 13 residues. CDR3 amino acids: CSARGGDHQPQHF. As DNA, the CDR3 is TGCAGCGCCCGCGGAGGGGATCATCAGCCCCAGCATTTT.

This chain joins TRBV12-5 and TRBJ2-5; possibly TRBD2 for D (5 bases). This CDR3 is built from 18 residues. Germline loops: CDR1 LGHNT, CDR2 FRNRAP. V was cut by 0 bases and J by 7 bases, with 24 bases left in between. The CDR3 sequence is CASGLVPLISGGEVTQYF. Written as DNA, the CDR3 is TGTGCTAGTGGTTTGGTACCCCTGATCAGCGGCGGAGAGGTGACCCAGTACTTC.

The chain couples TRBV19 to TRBJ2-3; TRBD2 matches 8 bases. The CDR3 extends over 14 amino acids. The V gene's germline CDR1 is LNHDA and CDR2 SQIVND (reference sequence). Losses at the gene ends were 3 bases for V and 4 bases for J; bases not matched to a gene: 3. CDR3 loop: CASSIAGGSDTQYF. CDR3 coding DNA: TGTGCCAGTAGTATTGCGGGAGGCTCAGATACGCAGTATTTT.

This clone was seen a handful of times. The rearrangement links TRBV18 to TRBJ1-3, with TRBD1 as a possible D gene (5 bases). CDR1 KGHSH and CDR2 LQKENI come from the germline V gene. Trimming pared 0 bases from V and 0 bases from J, leaving 15 bases between. The CDR3 is made up of 18 amino acids. CDR3 sequence: CASSPPSVRGTSGNTIYF. The CDR3 nucleotides read TGTGCCAGCTCACCACCGTCTGTACGGGGGACCTCTGGAAACACCATATATTTT. The full variable domain, rest sourced from reference TRBV18 and TRBJ1-3, is NAGVMQNPRHLVRRRGQEARLRCSPMKGHSHVYWYRQLPEEGLKFMVYLQKENIIDESGMPKERFSAEFPKEGPSILRIQQVVRGDSAAYFCASSPPSVRGTSGNTIYFGEGSWLTVV.

This clone was observed a few times. The rearrangement uses TRBV9 and TRBJ1-6; 9 bases are shared with TRBD1. The CDR3 covers 14 residues. Germline loops: CDR1 SGDLS, CDR2 YYNGEE. V dropped 4 bases and J dropped 10; count of bases not matched to a gene: 6. The DNA of the CDR3 is TGTGCCAGCAGCTCCGGGACAGGGAGGTCACCCCTCCACTTT. Translating it yields CASSSGTGRSPLHF. Variable domain in full (rest from reference TRBV9 and TRBJ1-6): DSGVTQTPKHLITATGQRVTLRCSPRSGDLSVYWYQQSLDQGLQFLIQYYNGEERAKGNILERFSAQQFPDLHSELNLSSLELGDSALYFCASSSGTGRSPLHFGNGTRLTVT.

This rearrangement joins TRBV5-1 to TRBJ2-1; TRBD1 agrees at 8 bases. Germline-derived CDR1 and CDR2 are SGHRS and YFSETQ. CDR3 length equals 17 residues. V trimming: 4 bases; J trimming: 1 base; junction bases outside the gene matches: 10. DNA for the CDR3: TGCGCCAGCAGCCCCGGGACAGGCCTTACTTCCTACAATGAGCAGTTCTTC. Amino acids: CASSPGTGLTSYNEQFF.

V gene TRBV5-1 combines with J gene TRBJ2-1, with 11 bases matching TRBD2. From germline, CDR1 is SGHRS and CDR2 YFSETQ. CDR3 size: 14 residues. V lost 4 bases, J lost 8 bases, and 5 bases stayed unmatched. The CDR3 sequence is CASSTSGSIDEQFF. The CDR3 DNA sequence: TGCGCCAGCAGCACTAGCGGGAGCATCGATGAGCAGTTCTTC.

The J gene is TRBJ1-1, the V gene TRBV7-2, with D perhaps matching TRBD1 (6 bases). CDR3 length: 18 amino acids. Germline loops: CDR1 SGHTA, CDR2 FQGNSA. Trimming removed 3 bases from V and 5 bases from J, with 25 bases in between. The CDR3 sequence is CASSFHPGVRGLGTEAFF. The DNA of the CDR3 is TGTGCCAGCAGCTTTCACCCCGGCGTCAGGGGATTGGGGACTGAAGCTTTCTTT.

The chain employs TRBV28 and TRBJ2-1, with 7 bases identical to TRBD2. CDR1 and CDR2 (germline): MDHEN, SYDVKM. With 7 bases clipped from V and 8 bases from J, the junction kept 8 bases outside the gene matches. The CDR3 length is 13 residues. CDR3 amino acids: CASMSGGSHEQFF. The DNA for the CDR3 is TGTGCCAGCATGTCGGGGGGTTCGCATGAGCAGTTCTTC.

The chain is built from TRBV27 and TRBJ1-4; 7 bases match TRBD1. Germline trimming cut 3 bases from V and 9 bases from J; bases unmatched to any gene: 10. This CDR3 has 15 amino acids. Germline CDR1 and CDR2: MNHEY and SMNVEV (reference sequence). CDR3 protein: CASSFQGRGGQKLFF. In DNA form, the CDR3 reads TGTGCCAGCAGTTTCCAGGGGCGAGGGGGCCAAAAACTGTTTTTT.

The V call is TRBV9, the J call TRBJ1-5; D gene ambiguous. The V end lost 0 bases, the J end lost 3 bases, and 7 bases lay between the germline ends. The germline gives CDR1 SGDLS, CDR2 YYNGEE. CDR3 length equals 14 residues. The DNA for the CDR3 is TGTGCCAGCAGCGTAGGGGCTTCCAATCAGCCCCAGCATTTT. Amino acids: CASSVGASNQPQHF.

The chain carries TRBV2 and TRBJ2-1; 11 nucleotides match TRBD2. CDR1 SNHLY and CDR2 FYNNEI come from the germline V gene. CDR3 length equals 15 residues. V trimming: 4 bases; J trimming: 2 bases; junction bases outside the gene matches: 1. The CDR3 loop is CASSGLAGPYNEQFF. CDR3 sequence (DNA): TGTGCCAGCAGTGGACTAGCGGGACCCTACAATGAGCAGTTCTTC. Drawing the rest from reference TRBV2 and TRBJ2-1, the complete variable domain is EPEVTQTPSHQVTQMGQEVILRCVPISNHLYFYWYRQILGQKVEFLVSFYNNEISEKSEIFDDQFSVERPDGSNFTLKIRSTKLEDSAMYFCASSGLAGPYNEQFFGPGTRLTVL.

V and J are TRBV28 and TRBJ2-7; a possible D gene is TRBD2 (8 bases). The V and J ends lost 6 bases and 5 bases respectively, with 20 bases between them. There are 15 residues in the CDR3. Germline V CDR1 and CDR2: MDHEN, SYDVKM. CDR3 nucleotides: TGTGCCAGCAGCGGGGGGGGACAGCGGAAGAACGAGCAGTACTTC. Translation: CASSGGGQRKNEQYF.

Written as DNA, the CDR3 is TGTGCCAGCAGCCTCTGGGGGCTAGCGGGGGACAATGAGCAGTTCTTC. Amino acid sequence: CASSLWGLAGDNEQFF. The chain joins TRBV3-1 (or the pseudogene TRBV3-2) to TRBJ2-1; the match to TRBD2 covers 10 bases. V lost 4 bases, J lost 5 bases, and 8 bases stayed unmatched. CDR3 size: 16 residues. Germline lookup yields CDR1 LGHDT and CDR2 YNNKEL (reference sequence).

The CDR3 sequence: CASSLIRNTGELFF. Here the CDR3 DNA reads TGCGCCAGCAGCCTCATTAGGAACACCGGGGAGCTGTTTTTT. This chain connects TRBV4-1 to TRBJ2-2; D is undetermined. Germline V lookup: CDR1 MGHRA, CDR2 YSYEKL. This CDR3 contains 14 residues. V lost 4 bases and J lost 1, with 7 bases in between.

This clone was seen a single time. J is TRBJ2-5 and V is TRBV6-2 or TRBV6-3; TRBD2 matches 9 bases. The V gene end was trimmed by 2 bases and the J gene end by 6 bases; junction bases not matched to a gene: 10. CDR3 size: 16 residues. From germline, CDR1 is MNHEY and CDR2 SVGEGT. This CDR3 reads CASSYAGGGASKTQYF. The CDR3 region has the DNA TGTGCCAGCAGTTACGCTGGCGGGGGGGCCTCAAAGACCCAGTACTTC.